This TCR beta chain was found in a study of T-cell memory formation after mild COVID-19. Looked up from germline, CDR1 is MGHDK and CDR2 is SYGVNS. V was cut by 5 bases and J by 5 bases, with 19 bases left in between. The CDR3 runs to 15 residues. Study conclusions and caveats: Cross-reactive memory apparently joined, as some responding clones appeared in pre-infection memory. In second-wave clones peaking day 37, SARS-CoV-2 specificity remained unconfirmed. CD4/CD8 balance held among clones contracting day 15 to 85, and later expanders leaned CD4+.

Turning to this clonotype: Its specificity is unknown.

5'RACE primed at constant segments yielded TCR alpha and TCR beta cDNA libraries bearing sample barcodes and UMIs. TCRdb fed the 5' RACE reads into MiXCR, producing one record per CDR3 protein. This sample has about 130,000 distinct CDR3 sequences; less than 6.5% occur once, and the top ten carry roughly 2%. This chain joins TRBV25-1 and TRBJ2-7, with a possible D match to TRBD2 (5 bases). The TCR comes from an adult woman who had mild COVID-19 (a few samples of this study predate the infection). Cell type and time point are not known. The specimen sequenced was PBMCs or a T cell subset sorted from them (not recorded which). The DNA for the CDR3 is TGTGCCAGCAGTCATCTAGGCGGACTCTGGAACGAGCAGTACTTC. Its protein is CASSHLGGLWNEQYF.